One sample yielded the 29 T cell receptor beta chains listed below, sequenced in a study of T cells in Graves' hyperthyroidism and ophthalmopathy. The TCR beta CDR3 regions underwent amplification using RNA transcripts as the source. HTBI primers drove first-round RT-PCR of the TCR CDR3. TCRdb re-analysed the multiplex PCR reads in MiXCR, keeping a single row per CDR3 protein. The sample contains fewer than 550,000 distinct CDR3 sequences, around 16% of which appear only once. The material sequenced was blood. These receptors were taken from a woman under 30 with Graves' hyperthyroidism.

This clonotype was detected once. The gene calls are TRBV10-3 and TRBJ1-1, with D maybe TRBD1 (5 bases). This CDR3 has 14 amino acids. V shed 6 bases and J shed 1 base, with 12 bases lying between them. Germline V gives CDR1 ENHRY, CDR2 SYGVKD. For the CDR3, the DNA is TGTGCCATCAGCACCGGGGCACCGAACACTGAAGCTTTCTTT. Residues: CAISTGAPNTEAFF.

In its sample, this clonotype was seen many times. V and J are TRBV7-9 and TRBJ2-3; TRBD1 aligns across 8 bases. CDR1 and CDR2 from the germline V gene are SEHNR and FQNEAQ (reference sequence). This CDR3 contains 18 residues. Unmatched junction bases numbered 18, after V lost 4 bases and J lost 6 bases. This chain's CDR3 is CASSSPLGQGTTRDTQYF. The CDR3 nucleotides read TGTGCCAGCAGCTCCCCCCTTGGACAGGGAACGACAAGGGATACGCAGTATTTT.

This clonotype was counted a few times. The rearrangement joins TRBV10-3 to TRBJ1-1; D remains unclear. CDR1 ENHRY and CDR2 SYGVKD come from the germline V gene. The V and J ends lost 3 bases and 0 bases respectively, with 8 bases between them. The CDR3 consists of 14 residues. The CDR3 coding sequence is TGTGCCATCAGTGAAGGCACCTTGAACACTGAAGCTTTCTTT. It codes for CAISEGTLNTEAFF.

This clonotype was detected ten times or more. The chain employs TRBV18 and TRBJ2-1; D call uncertain. The CDR3 spans 14 residues. V gave up 3 bases and J gave up 10 bases, with 16 bases separating them. Germline assignment: CDR1 KGHSH and CDR2 LQKENI. The CDR3 DNA reads as TGTGCCAGCTCACCTACAAGATTGGATCGAGAGCAGTTCTTC. Translating gives CASSPTRLDREQFF.

DNA of the CDR3: TGTGCCACCAGTGATTTATCGGACAGGGTGGGAGAGACCCAGTACTTC. It is translated as CATSDLSDRVGETQYF. The rearrangement uses TRBV24-1 and TRBJ2-5, with 8 bases that match TRBD1. The CDR3 is made up of 16 amino acids. Germline CDR1 and CDR2: KGHDR and SFDVKD. V trimming: 1 base; J trimming: 4 bases; junction bases outside the gene matches: 7.

This clonotype was recorded many times. The rearrangement links TRBV3-1 to TRBJ1-1, with D possibly TRBD1 on 5 matching bases. Between the trimmed V and J ends, which lost 1 base and 1 base, there was a span of 10 bases. This CDR3 is built from 15 residues. Per germline, CDR1 LGHDT and CDR2 YNNKEL (reference sequence). The CDR3 sequence: CASSQVARGNTEAFF. The CDR3 coding sequence is TGTGCCAGCAGCCAAGTAGCTAGGGGGAACACTGAAGCTTTCTTT.

This clonotype was seen repeatedly, ten times or more. V and J are TRBV11-2 and TRBJ1-2; D gene unclear. The CDR3 loop spans 12 amino acids. Trimming removed 3 bases at V and 1 base at J, with 3 bases between. CDR1 and CDR2 (germline): SGHAT, FQNNGV. The chain's CDR3 is CASSLVNYGYTF. CDR3 coding DNA: TGTGCCAGCAGCTTGGTTAACTATGGCTACACCTTC.

This clonotype showed up just a few times. This chain links TRBV6-1 with TRBJ2-7; D might be TRBD1 (5 bases). The V end lost 7 bases, the J end lost 2 bases, and 9 bases lay between the germline ends. From germline, CDR1 is MNHNS and CDR2 SASEGT. This CDR3 is 12 amino acids long. CDR3 bases: TGTGCCAGCATAGGGGATGCCTACGAGCAGTACTTC. This encodes CASIGDAYEQYF.

This clonotype occurred a few times. This chain joins TRBV6-4 and TRBJ1-5; D not certain. CDR1 is MRHNA and CDR2 is SNTAGT in the germline V gene. V was trimmed by 0 bases and J by 5 bases, leaving 5 bases between them. CDR3 length: 13 residues. CDR3 DNA: TGTGCCAGCAGTGACTCCTACGATCAGCCCCAGCATTTT. It specifies CASSDSYDQPQHF.

V and J are TRBV11-3 and TRBJ1-6; no clear D. CDR1 is SGHNT and CDR2 is YENEEA in the germline V gene. CDR3 length equals 13 residues. The V end lost 1 base, the J end lost 9 bases, and 7 bases lay between the germline ends. This CDR3 reads CASSLGAFSPLHF. The CDR3 region has the DNA TGTGCCAGCAGCTTAGGGGCTTTTTCACCCCTCCACTTT.

This clonotype was recorded many times. V gene TRBV28 combines with J gene TRBJ1-2; D unresolved. V was cut by 4 bases and J by 9 bases, with 15 bases left in between. This CDR3 is built from 13 residues. Germline loops: CDR1 MDHEN, CDR2 SYDVKM. CDR3 coding DNA: TGTGCCAGCAGTTCAAGGACCTCCTTCAGCTACACCTTC. Translating it yields CASSSRTSFSYTF.

This sequence joins TRBV6-1 and TRBJ1-4; D call uncertain. The germline V gene encodes CDR1 MNHNS and CDR2 SASEGT. Between the trimmed V and J ends, which lost 3 bases and 0 bases, there was a span of 11 bases. The CDR3 has 16 amino acids. CDR3 nucleotide sequence: TGTGCCAGCAGTGATAAATGGGATGCAACTAATGAAAAACTGTTTTTT. This gives the protein CASSDKWDATNEKLFF.

This clonotype has just a few counts. At one end the junction does not follow the germline gene, possibly because of a read error. The gene calls are TRBV5-1 and TRBJ2-7, with D possibly TRBD2 on 5 matching bases. The CDR3 extends over 15 amino acids. The germline V gene has CDR1 SGHRS and CDR2 YFSETQ. CDR3 in DNA: TGTGCCAGCAGCTTGGTAGTAGCGTTCCCCTACGAGCAGTACTTC. Its protein is CASSLVVAFPYEQYF.

This clonotype was counted between two and nine times. The chain joins TRBV20-1 to TRBJ2-2, with D perhaps matching TRBD1 (6 bases). Germline loops: CDR1 DFQATT, CDR2 SNEGSKA (reference sequence). V lost 5 bases and J lost 0, with 13 bases in between. The CDR3 totals 15 residues. The DNA for the CDR3 is TGCAGTGCTCCCGGGACACAAACGAACACCGGGGAGCTGTTTTTT. It encodes CSAPGTQTNTGELFF.

The chain has TRBV19 and TRBJ2-7; 7 nucleotides agree with TRBD1. Germline trimming cut 4 bases from V and 4 bases from J; bases unmatched to any gene: 10. Germline V lookup: CDR1 LNHDA, CDR2 SQIVND (reference sequence). The CDR3 has 15 residues. Here the CDR3 reads CASSTLPGQSYEQYF. The DNA for the CDR3 is TGTGCCAGTAGTACTTTACCGGGACAGAGTTACGAGCAGTACTTC.

This clonotype was recorded many times. V usage is TRBV10-3 and J usage is TRBJ1-6; maybe TRBD1 (5 bases). Germline V lookup: CDR1 ENHRY, CDR2 SYGVKD. This CDR3 contains 13 residues. With 3 bases removed from V and 7 bases from J, the gap between germline ends came to 7 bases. The CDR3 DNA reads as TGTGCCATCAGTGACAGGGACAATTCACCCCTCCACTTT. This codes for CAISDRDNSPLHF.

This clonotype was counted only a few times. The chain has TRBV7-2 and TRBJ2-5; 7 nucleotides align to TRBD2. Germline loops: CDR1 SGHTA, CDR2 FQGNSA. This CDR3 is 14 amino acids long. V was pared by 5 bases and J by 2 bases, with 5 bases of the junction left unmatched. CDR3 region: CASSRLAVQETQYF. For the CDR3, the DNA is TGTGCCAGCAGCCGTCTAGCGGTTCAAGAGACCCAGTACTTC.

V is TRBV5-1 and J is TRBJ2-5, with 7 bases that match TRBD1. The CDR3 sequence is 14 residues long. CDR1 is SGHRS and CDR2 is YFSETQ in the germline V gene. V trimming: 4 bases; J trimming: 5 bases; junction bases outside the gene matches: 8. CDR3 protein: CASSTNPGQETQYF. The CDR3 DNA follows: TGCGCCAGCAGCACCAACCCGGGACAGGAGACCCAGTACTTC.

This clonotype came up a few times. CDR3 region: CASSIFRETQYF. Written as DNA, the CDR3 is TGTGCCAGCAGCATTTTTCGCGAGACCCAGTACTTC. The chain combines TRBV3-1 with TRBJ2-5; no clear D gene. This CDR3 region has 12 residues. Trimming removed 5 bases from V and 5 bases from J, with 9 bases in between. Germline V lookup: CDR1 LGHDT, CDR2 YNNKEL (reference sequence).

Of note for this clonotype: A much larger clone sits a single nucleotide away, making a read error possible. This chain links TRBV2 with TRBJ2-1; D gene unclear. Germline V gene data show CDR1 as SNHLY and CDR2 as FYNNEI. Trimming left V 6 bases short and J 8 bases short, with 8 bases between. There are 11 residues in the CDR3. The DNA for the CDR3 is TGTGCCAGCAGGGTAGACGATGAGCAGTTCTTC. As protein: CASRVDDEQFF.

This clonotype was observed many times. As DNA, the CDR3 is TGTGCCAGCAGTTTAGGTAACTACGAGCAGTACTTC. This sequence encodes CASSLGNYEQYF. The chain uses TRBV28 and TRBJ2-7; D gene uncertain. CDR3 length: 12 amino acids. Trimming left V 2 bases short and J 3 bases short, with 5 bases between. Per germline, CDR1 MDHEN and CDR2 SYDVKM.

The chain carries TRBV2 and TRBJ2-1; 14 bases map to TRBD2. The J segment lost 9 bases and the V segment lost 3 bases, leaving 1 base of the junction unmatched. The CDR3 totals 14 residues. Germline CDR1 and CDR2: SNHLY and FYNNEI. The CDR3 sequence is CASSEGLAGAEQFF. The DNA for the CDR3 is TGTGCCAGCAGTGAGGGACTAGCGGGAGCTGAGCAGTTCTTC.

The table lists this clonotype with many counts. V usage is TRBV7-2 and J usage is TRBJ1-5; D is perhaps TRBD1 (5 bases). The CDR3 extends over 17 amino acids. CDR1 is SGHTA, CDR2 FQGNSA, per germline. V was trimmed by 5 bases and J by 0 bases, leaving 17 bases between them. CDR3 region: CASSLAGGWDSNQPQHF. CDR3 nucleotide sequence: TGTGCCAGCAGCCTTGCGGGGGGTTGGGATAGCAATCAGCCCCAGCATTTT.

The chain couples TRBV14 to TRBJ1-6; unclear D gene. V lost 0 bases and J 0 bases, leaving 9 bases between the germline ends. CDR1 is SGHDN and CDR2 is FVKESK in the germline V gene. The CDR3 contains 17 residues. The CDR3 reads CASSQDIESSYNSPLHF. The CDR3 coding sequence is TGTGCCAGCAGCCAAGATATTGAAAGCTCCTATAATTCACCCCTCCACTTT. The variable domain in full, completed from reference TRBV14 and TRBJ1-6, reads EAGVTQFPSHSVIEKGQTVTLRCDPISGHDNLYWYRRVMGKEIKFLLHFVKESKQDESGMPNNRFLAERTGGTYSTLKVQPAELEDSGVYFCASSQDIESSYNSPLHFGNGTRLTVT.

The sample holds many counts of this clonotype. This chain joins TRBV20-1 and TRBJ1-5; the match to TRBD1 covers 8 bases. Germline-derived CDR1 and CDR2 are DFQATT and SNEGSKA (reference sequence). The CDR3 consists of 13 residues. Trimming took 6 bases from V and 7 from J; bases not matched to a gene: 8. As DNA, the CDR3 is TGCAGTGCAATCGGACAGGGCGGGCAGCCCCAGCATTTT. Translated: CSAIGQGGQPQHF.

This clonotype was recorded at least ten times. V and J are TRBV4-1 and TRBJ1-5; D remains unclear. Per germline, CDR1 MGHRA and CDR2 YSYEKL. Trimming took 4 bases from V and 7 from J, leaving 17 bases between them. The CDR3 loop spans 15 amino acids. The CDR3, as DNA: TGCGCCAGCAGCCCCCCTGACCGAATAGGCCAGCCCCAGCATTTT. Residues: CASSPPDRIGQPQHF.

Remarks on this clonotype: A much larger clone differs from this one at a single base, so this may be a read error. V gene TRBV27 combines with J gene TRBJ2-1; 11 bases line up with TRBD2. V gave up 6 bases and J gave up 5 bases; unmatched junction bases: 3. This CDR3 is built from 14 residues. Germline CDR1 and CDR2: MNHEY and SMNVEV (reference sequence). Here the CDR3 reads CASRPGLADNEQFF. As DNA, the CDR3 is TGTGCCAGCAGACCGGGACTAGCGGACAATGAGCAGTTCTTC.

V is TRBV24-1 and J is TRBJ1-2, with 7 positions matching TRBD1. Per germline, CDR1 KGHDR and CDR2 SFDVKD. CDR3 size: 14 residues. After removal of 3 bases from V and 3 bases from J, the junction contained 3 bases not matched to a gene. The CDR3 DNA is TGTGCCACCAGTGATCCAGGGGGGGACTATGGCTACACCTTC. Protein sequence: CATSDPGGDYGYTF.

This clonotype was recorded a few times. CDR3: CASSKHGTGGVELFF. CDR3 sequence (DNA): TGTGCCAGCAGTAAACACGGGACAGGGGGTGTGGAGCTGTTTTTT. The rearrangement joins TRBV6-1 to TRBJ2-2; 11 nucleotides agree with TRBD1. V lost 5 bases to trimming and J lost 10 bases; unmatched junction nucleotides: 9. Germline V CDR1 and CDR2: MNHNS, SASEGT. There are 15 residues in the CDR3.